This T cell receptor (beta chain) originates from a study of regulatory T cells in long-lasting Graves disease. Study-wide results and limits: Clonotypes that were public and shared totalled 2,500 to 3,000 in persistent patients versus approximately 970 in new patients.

A word on this clonotype: What it recognizes is unknown.

The germline V and J ends were trimmed by 1 base and 7 bases, with 11 bases remaining between them. CDR3 length equals 13 residues. CDR1 is SGHTA and CDR2 is FQGNSA in the germline V gene. Sequencing libraries for TCR beta were prepared with iRepertoire HTBI primers and Arm-PCR of CDR3 regions. A single record per CDR3 protein comes from TCRdb applying MiXCR to the multiplex PCR reads. Of about 450,000 distinct CDR3 sequences in the sample, roughly 17% were seen once. Time point meaning: newly diagnosed GD, antithyroid drugs for less than 3 months. There was RNA extracted from PBMCs, and the TCR library was made from it. Graves' disease diagnosis followed American Thyroid Association guidelines. The same data also contributed to another study, on T cells in Graves' hyperthyroidism and ophthalmopathy. That study reports: Thyroid ultrasound and orbital computed tomography, with clinical symptoms and serum thyroxine and TRAb, informed diagnoses. Blood held most thyroid clonotypes expanded above 0.001 frequency.

The chain recombines TRBV7-2 with TRBJ2-7; no firm D call. The sequences come from peripheral blood mononuclear cells (PBMCs), collected at new diagnosis, from a patient treated with antithyroid drugs. This TCR came from a woman aged 25 to 45 with Graves disease. The CDR3 loop reads CASSLVGVIEQYF. In DNA form, the CDR3 reads TGTGCCAGCAGCTTAGTGGGCGTAATAGAGCAGTACTTC.